This T cell receptor beta chain was identified in a study of cytomegalovirus exposure and HLA in healthy donors. This clone showed up just a few times. Its antigen is unknown. The PCR made use of 60 Vbeta and 13 Jbeta primers. TCRdb's table, derived via immunoSEQ multiplex PCR, lists solely in-frame clones and lacks some. Among over 100,000 clones, about 80% were seen once, and the ten largest hold 7.7%. Germline assignment: CDR1 SQVTM and CDR2 ANQGSEA. CDR3 length: 13 residues. The junction had 9 bases not matched to a gene; V was cut back by 4 bases and J by 6 bases. Study-wide findings and caveats: Whilst most TCR sequences proved rare, a subset of public TCRs occurred across many donors. Common viral pathogens (according to a later analysis) appeared linked to several of the most significant clusters. HLA allele associations emerged for around 15,000 TCR beta sequences in a later analysis, at 0.05 false discovery rate.

Sequencing used PBMCs. The chain joins TRBV29-1 to TRBJ2-7; 7 bases match TRBD1. This sequence was found in a woman aged 50 to 60 in good health and CMV-seropositive. The CDR3 DNA reads as TGCAGCGTTGCTGGGGACAGCGAAGGCGAGCAGTACTTC. It translates to CSVAGDSEGEQYF.